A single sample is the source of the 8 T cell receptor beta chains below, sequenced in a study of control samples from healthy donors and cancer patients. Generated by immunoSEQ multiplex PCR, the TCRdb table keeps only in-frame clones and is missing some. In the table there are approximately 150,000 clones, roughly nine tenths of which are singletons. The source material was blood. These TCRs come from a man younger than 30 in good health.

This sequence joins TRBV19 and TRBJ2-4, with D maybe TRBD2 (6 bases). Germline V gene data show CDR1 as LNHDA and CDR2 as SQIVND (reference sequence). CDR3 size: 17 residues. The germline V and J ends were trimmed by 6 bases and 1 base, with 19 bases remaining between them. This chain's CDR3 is CASRPQWGTRAKNIQYF. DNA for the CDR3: TGTGCCAGTAGGCCGCAGTGGGGGACTCGGGCCAAAAACATTCAGTACTTC.

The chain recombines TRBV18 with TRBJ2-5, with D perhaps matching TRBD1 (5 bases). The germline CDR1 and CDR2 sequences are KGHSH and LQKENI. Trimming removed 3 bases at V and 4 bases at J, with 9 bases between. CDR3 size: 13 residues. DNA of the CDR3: TGTGCCAGCTCACCTACAGGAGCAGAGACCCAGTACTTC. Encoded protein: CASSPTGAETQYF.

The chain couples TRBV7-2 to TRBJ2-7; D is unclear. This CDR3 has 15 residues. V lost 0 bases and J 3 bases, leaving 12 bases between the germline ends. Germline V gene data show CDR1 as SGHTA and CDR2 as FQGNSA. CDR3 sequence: CASSLANSVFYEQYF. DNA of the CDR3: TGTGCCAGCAGCTTAGCGAACTCGGTCTTCTACGAGCAGTACTTC.

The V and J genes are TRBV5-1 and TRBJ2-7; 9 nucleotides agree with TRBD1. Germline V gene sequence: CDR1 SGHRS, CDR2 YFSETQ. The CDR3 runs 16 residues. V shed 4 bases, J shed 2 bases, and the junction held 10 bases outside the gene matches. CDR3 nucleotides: TGCGCCAGCAGCCAGTCTGCGGGGACAGGGCCCTACGAGCAGTACTTC. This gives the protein CASSQSAGTGPYEQYF.

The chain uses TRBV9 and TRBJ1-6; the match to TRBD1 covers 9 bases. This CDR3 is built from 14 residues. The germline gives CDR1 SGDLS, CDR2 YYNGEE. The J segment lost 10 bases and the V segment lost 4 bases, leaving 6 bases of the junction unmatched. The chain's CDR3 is CASSPRTGESPLHF. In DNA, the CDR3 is TGTGCCAGCAGCCCTCGGACAGGGGAATCACCCCTCCACTTT.

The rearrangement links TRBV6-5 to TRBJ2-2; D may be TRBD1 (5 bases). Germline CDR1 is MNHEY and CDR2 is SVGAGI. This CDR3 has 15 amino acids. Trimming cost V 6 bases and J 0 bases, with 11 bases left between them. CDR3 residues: CASRSLTANTGELFF. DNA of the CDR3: TGTGCCAGCAGATCATTGACAGCGAACACCGGGGAGCTGTTTTTT.

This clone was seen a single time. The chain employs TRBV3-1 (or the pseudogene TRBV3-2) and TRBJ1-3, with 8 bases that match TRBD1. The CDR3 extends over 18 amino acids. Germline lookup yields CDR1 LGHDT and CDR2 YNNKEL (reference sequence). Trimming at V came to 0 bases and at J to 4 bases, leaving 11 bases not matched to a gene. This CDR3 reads CASSQEYVQGAGGNTIYF. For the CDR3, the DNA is TGTGCCAGCAGCCAAGAGTATGTGCAGGGGGCAGGAGGAAACACCATATATTTT.

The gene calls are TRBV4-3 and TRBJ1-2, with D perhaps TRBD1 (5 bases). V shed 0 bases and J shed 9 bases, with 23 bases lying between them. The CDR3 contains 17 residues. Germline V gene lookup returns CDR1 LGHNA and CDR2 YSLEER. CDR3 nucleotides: TGCGCCAGCAGCCAAGAATTAGTGAGCCGGGGCCACCTGAGCTACACCTTC. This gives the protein CASSQELVSRGHLSYTF.